The present T cell receptor beta chain was sequenced within a study of molecular identifiers for immune sequencing clone quantification. Study-wide findings and caveats: Single-cell amounts of spiked Jurkat TCR RNA were reportedly detectable among approximately 1 million naive cells. Highly expanded clone sizes could be underestimated by identical TCR molecules sharing a barcode.

As regards this clonotype: Its antigen is currently unknown.

Construction of naive CD8 libraries employed about 19,000 to 1,000,000 sorted cells together with 10%, 30% or 50% RNA. Naive CD8 T cells underwent sorting with the CD8+CD4-CCR7+CD45RA+ definition. TCRdb re-analysed the PCR reads in MiXCR, keeping a single row per CDR3 protein. The data contain 85,000 to 100,000 distinct CDR3 sequences, about 24% of them seen just once; the ten biggest clones take up 0.85% to 0.95%. Per germline, CDR1 MNHEY and CDR2 SVGEGT. V lost 2 bases and J 2 bases, leaving 13 bases between the germline ends. The CDR3 is made up of 15 amino acids. The receptor was isolated from a human donor in good health. Some libraries in this study had Jurkat cell RNA spiked in. Sequenced sample: naive CD8+ T cells from blood, with Jurkat cell RNA spiked in. Subset indicated: FACS-sorted CD8+CD4-CCR7+CD45RA+ naive T cells. The chain couples TRBV6-2 or TRBV6-3 to TRBJ2-7; D remains ambiguous. DNA of the CDR3: TGTGCCAGCAGTTACGTCACTAACTATCCCTACGAGCAGTACTTC. Protein: CASSYVTNYPYEQYF.